One and the same sample provided the 18 T cell receptor beta chains below, sequenced in a study of cytomegalovirus exposure and HLA in healthy donors. Using immunoSEQ multiplex PCR, the repertoire was profiled, and TCRdb retains in-frame clones only, with some absent. The table records 95,000 to 120,000 clones, about 94% of them present only once. Sequenced input: PBMCs. These receptors were collected from a woman aged 18-29 years in good health and CMV-seronegative.

The chain joins TRBV15 to TRBJ2-7; maybe TRBD1 (6 bases). Germline CDR1 reads LNHNV; CDR2 reads YYDKDF (reference sequence). This CDR3 has 12 residues. V was clipped by 5 bases and J by 7 bases, with 12 bases between them. The CDR3 region has the DNA TGTGCCACCAGCTTTACAGGGCGAGAGCAGTACTTC. Translating it yields CATSFTGREQYF.

V usage is TRBV5-5 and J usage is TRBJ2-7, with 8 bases identical to TRBD1. V gave up 4 bases and J gave up 1 base; unmatched junction bases: 7. The CDR3 runs to 15 residues. Germline assignment: CDR1 SGHKS and CDR2 YYEKEE (reference sequence). CDR3 residues: CASSLGQGQSYEQYF. The CDR3 coding sequence is TGTGCCAGCAGCCTCGGACAGGGCCAATCCTACGAGCAGTACTTC.

This chain connects TRBV2 to TRBJ2-2, with D unresolved. CDR3 length: 13 residues. Per the germline V gene, CDR1 is SNHLY and CDR2 is FYNNEI. Between the trimmed V and J ends, which lost 1 base and 6 bases, there was a span of 6 bases. CDR3 region: CASSEDSSGELFF. The CDR3, as DNA: TGTGCCAGCAGTGAAGACAGTTCCGGGGAGCTGTTTTTT.

The chain uses TRBV19 and TRBJ1-1, with D perhaps matching TRBD1 (5 bases). The CDR3 is 16 amino acids. CDR1 is LNHDA, CDR2 SQIVND, per germline (reference sequence). V was trimmed by 5 bases and J by 4 bases, leaving 20 bases between them. CDR3 sequence (DNA): TGTGCCAGTAGTCGGGGCGGGGCCGGTTGGGGCACTGAAGCTTTCTTT. Protein sequence: CASSRGGAGWGTEAFF.

This sequence joins TRBV18 and TRBJ2-7; D is perhaps TRBD2 (5 bases). Germline assignment: CDR1 KGHSH and CDR2 LQKENI. Between the trimmed V and J ends, which lost 0 bases and 7 bases, there was a span of 19 bases. This CDR3 is built from 16 residues. In nucleotides, the CDR3 is TGTGCCAGCTCACCACCGCTTCGAGCGGATCCGGAGGAGCAGTACTTC. Protein sequence: CASSPPLRADPEEQYF.

The CDR3 protein is CASLQGLSGNTIYF. Written as DNA, the CDR3 is TGTGCCAGTCTACAGGGCCTCTCTGGAAACACCATATATTTT. The rearrangement joins TRBV28 to TRBJ1-3, with D tentatively TRBD1 (6 bases). Germline assignment: CDR1 MDHEN and CDR2 SYDVKM. With 9 bases removed from V and 0 bases from J, the gap between germline ends came to 12 bases. The CDR3 is 14 amino acids.

The rearrangement joins TRBV28 to TRBJ1-6; TRBD1 matches 9 bases. The V segment lost 5 bases and the J segment 5 bases; nucleotides outside the gene matches: 7. Per germline, CDR1 MDHEN and CDR2 SYDVKM. The CDR3 runs 16 residues. The CDR3 region is CASSPYGTGNNSPLHF. CDR3 nucleotides: TGTGCCAGCAGTCCATACGGGACAGGGAATAATTCACCCCTCCACTTT.

V gene TRBV5-1 combines with J gene TRBJ2-7; TRBD2 aligns across 9 bases. CDR1 is SGHRS and CDR2 is YFSETQ in the germline V gene. The CDR3 is 15 amino acids. With V trimmed by 0 bases and J by 3 bases, 4 bases remained unmatched. The DNA for the CDR3 is TGCGCCAGCAGCTTGGTTGGTAGCGGGGGCTACGAGCAGTACTTC. As protein: CASSLVGSGGYEQYF.

The V and J genes are TRBV30 and TRBJ2-3; 7 positions agree with TRBD2. Losses at the gene ends were 1 base for V and 2 bases for J; bases not matched to a gene: 9. From germline, CDR1 is GTSNPN and CDR2 SVGIG (reference sequence). This CDR3 spans 16 amino acids. CDR3: CAWSGERGRVTDTQYF. The CDR3 DNA reads TGTGCCTGGAGTGGGGAGCGGGGTAGGGTCACAGATACGCAGTATTTT.

The V and J genes are TRBV7-2 and TRBJ2-5; TRBD1 is a possible D gene (6 bases). This CDR3 spans 15 amino acids. Trimming cost V 4 bases and J 4 bases, with 16 bases left between them. Germline CDR1 SGHTA, CDR2 FQGNSA. The CDR3 spells CASSYDRTHGETQYF. CDR3 bases: TGTGCCAGCAGCTACGACAGGACCCATGGAGAGACCCAGTACTTC.

V gene TRBV5-1 combines with J gene TRBJ1-1; a possible D gene is TRBD1 (5 bases). The CDR3 is 14 residues long. The germline CDR1 and CDR2 sequences are SGHRS and YFSETQ. V shed 3 bases and J shed 4 bases, with 13 bases lying between them. CDR3 in DNA: TGCGCCAGCAGCTCCCAGGGCCGGAGCACTGAAGCTTTCTTT. It encodes CASSSQGRSTEAFF.

This chain connects TRBV27 to TRBJ1-1; a weak D match, TRBD1 (5 bases). The CDR3 is 14 amino acids. Trimming took 6 bases from V and 4 from J, leaving 15 bases between them. CDR1 and CDR2 from the germline V gene are MNHEY and SMNVEV (reference sequence). The CDR3 DNA is TGTGCCAGCAGACATGGGCGGGGGTCCACTGAAGCTTTCTTT. It is translated as CASRHGRGSTEAFF.

The chain joins TRBV25-1 to TRBJ1-5; D ambiguous. Trimming took 3 bases from V and 9 from J, leaving 9 bases between them. Germline assignment: CDR1 MGHDK and CDR2 SYGVNS. This CDR3 has 12 amino acids. The CDR3 DNA reads as TGTGCCAGCAGTGACACCTTCGGGCCCCAGCATTTT. Its translation: CASSDTFGPQHF.

V and J are TRBV5-1 and TRBJ1-1; D is undetermined. The CDR3 totals 14 residues. Trimming took off 0 bases at V and 4 bases at J, with 10 bases between the two ends. From germline, CDR1 is SGHRS and CDR2 YFSETQ. CDR3 sequence reads: CASSLGTRGTEAFF. CDR3 nucleotides: TGCGCCAGCAGCTTGGGGACGCGGGGCACTGAAGCTTTCTTT.

The chain couples TRBV28 to TRBJ1-2, with 7 bases matching TRBD1. The length of the CDR3 is 14 residues. V shed 0 bases and J 4 bases; nucleotides not matched to a gene: 2. Germline CDR1 MDHEN, CDR2 SYDVKM. For the CDR3, the DNA is TGTGCCAGCAGTTTATGGTACAGGGGCTATGGCTACACCTTC. It yields the protein CASSLWYRGYGYTF.

This clone was counted once. V and J are TRBV9 and TRBJ2-7, with a possible D match to TRBD2 (5 bases). The CDR3 runs 16 residues. The germline V gene has CDR1 SGDLS and CDR2 YYNGEE. V was pared by 0 bases and J by 7 bases, with 20 bases between. The CDR3 region has the DNA TGTGCCAGCAGCGTAGTTTCCGGGTCACATTCGGGGGAGCAGTACTTC. The encoded protein is CASSVVSGSHSGEQYF.

V is TRBV7-8 and J is TRBJ2-7; D unresolved. V was trimmed by 7 bases and J by 1 base, leaving 11 bases between them. The CDR3 consists of 13 residues. Germline lookup yields CDR1 SGHVS and CDR2 FQNEAQ. CDR3 region: CASTVGVSYEQYF. The CDR3 DNA is TGTGCCAGCACGGTCGGAGTTTCCTACGAGCAGTACTTC.

In its sample, this clone was seen once. The chain joins TRBV10-3 to TRBJ2-7; 10 bases are shared with TRBD1. Unmatched junction bases numbered 9, after V lost 6 bases and J lost 1 base. From germline, CDR1 is ENHRY and CDR2 SYGVKD. This CDR3 is built from 16 residues. The CDR3 DNA follows: TGTGCCATCAGGCGGGACAGGGGACTGGTATCCTACGAGCAGTACTTC. It translates to CAIRRDRGLVSYEQYF.